The 12 T cell receptor beta chains listed next were all sequenced from one sample in a study of T cell responses to AZD1222 COVID-19 vaccine. Clones were read by immunoSEQ multiplex PCR, and TCRdb kept only the in-frame ones, dropping some. The table has some 99,000 clones, approximately 90% seen once; the top ten hold over 15%. Sequences were derived from peripheral blood, sampled on day 0 of AZD1222 vaccination. These receptors were obtained from an adult in good health.

This chain connects TRBV6-5 to TRBJ2-7; D unclear. In germline, CDR1 is MNHEY, CDR2 SVGAGI. V lost 7 bases and J 2 bases, leaving 9 bases between the germline ends. The CDR3 sequence is 12 residues long. CDR3 nucleotides: TGTGCCAGCATGCCCAACCCCTACGAGCAGTACTTC. Protein product: CASMPNPYEQYF.

This chain connects TRBV2 to TRBJ2-2, with 11 bases lining up with TRBD2. Per germline, CDR1 SNHLY and CDR2 FYNNEI. The CDR3 spans 14 residues. J lost 5 bases, V lost 4 bases, and 0 bases had no gene match. Here the CDR3 DNA reads TGTGCCAGCAGTGCTAGCGGGGGGACCGGGGAGCTGTTTTTT. Its translation: CASSASGGTGELFF.

The J gene is TRBJ1-6, the V gene TRBV19, with D perhaps TRBD1 (5 bases). The V gene lost 3 bases and the J gene lost 9 bases, with 12 bases spanning the gap. Germline V CDR1 and CDR2: LNHDA, SQIVND (reference sequence). This CDR3 spans 14 amino acids. CDR3: CASSIIRDGSPLHF. CDR3 DNA sequence: TGTGCCAGTAGTATTATCAGGGACGGTTCACCCCTCCACTTT. Full variable domain (rest looked up from reference TRBV19 and TRBJ1-6): DGGITQSPKYLFRKEGQNVTLSCEQNLNHDAMYWYRQDPGQGLRLIYYSQIVNDFQKGDIAEGYSVSREKKESFPLTVTSAQKNPTAFYLCASSIIRDGSPLHFGNGTRLTVT.

The gene calls are TRBV2 and TRBJ2-7; 11 bases are shared with TRBD1. The CDR3 is 14 amino acids. Per the germline V gene, CDR1 is SNHLY and CDR2 is FYNNEI. Trimming cost V 5 bases and J 6 bases; bases outside gene matches: 6. The CDR3 DNA is TGTGCCAGCAGTCCCCGGACAGGGGGCGGCGAGCAGTACGTC. This codes for CASSPRTGGGEQYV.

The chain couples TRBV2 to TRBJ1-2, with 9 bases that match TRBD1. Per the germline V gene, CDR1 is SNHLY and CDR2 is FYNNEI. The CDR3 covers 15 residues. The V segment lost 4 bases and the J segment 7 bases; nucleotides outside the gene matches: 10. CDR3 residues: CASSAPTGGMGGYTF. As DNA, the CDR3 is TGTGCCAGCAGTGCGCCGACAGGGGGAATGGGTGGCTACACCTTC.

The rearrangement joins TRBV7-3 to TRBJ2-1; D is perhaps TRBD1 or TRBD2 (5 bases each). V lost 3 bases and J 3 bases, leaving 9 bases between the germline ends. The CDR3 loop spans 14 amino acids. Germline V gene sequence: CDR1 SGHTA, CDR2 FQGTGA. The CDR3 nucleotides are TGTGCCAGCAGCTTGGGGACCTACTACAATGAGCAGTTCTTC. As protein: CASSLGTYYNEQFF.

The CDR3 protein is CASSPGPSEAFF. CDR3 in DNA: TGCGCCAGCAGCCCGGGACCTAGTGAAGCTTTCTTT. The chain has TRBV5-1 and TRBJ1-1, with D possibly being TRBD1 (5 bases). Germline V lookup: CDR1 SGHRS, CDR2 YFSETQ. V lost 4 bases and J 7 bases, leaving 11 bases between the germline ends. The CDR3 sequence is 12 residues long.

The CDR3: CASRAMAGGNQPQHF. CDR3 DNA sequence: TGTGCCAGCAGGGCAATGGCGGGGGGCAATCAGCCCCAGCATTTT. The V call is TRBV6-5, the J call TRBJ1-5; TRBD1 might be the D (5 bases). The germline V gene has CDR1 MNHEY and CDR2 SVGAGI. This CDR3 is 15 amino acids long. The V end lost 6 bases, the J end lost 2 bases, and 14 bases lay between the germline ends.

This rearrangement joins TRBV10-3 to TRBJ1-4; possibly TRBD1 for D (5 bases). With 1 base removed from V and 6 bases from J, the gap between germline ends came to 12 bases. Germline CDR1 ENHRY, CDR2 SYGVKD. The CDR3 extends over 15 amino acids. CDR3 DNA sequence: TGTGCCATCAGTGAGTTTCGCAGGGCTGATGAAAAACTGTTTTTT. Translation: CAISEFRRADEKLFF.

The chain joins TRBV5-1 to TRBJ1-6; 7 bases fit TRBD1. Germline CDR1 reads SGHRS; CDR2 reads YFSETQ. The CDR3 extends over 15 amino acids. J was trimmed by 9 bases and V by 0 bases; bases with no gene match: 6. The CDR3 loop is CASSLEDRVGSPLHF. As DNA, the CDR3 is TGCGCCAGCAGCTTGGAAGACAGGGTTGGTTCACCCCTCCACTTT.

The V and J genes are TRBV5-6 and TRBJ2-7, with no clear D. This CDR3 is built from 13 residues. The ends were cut back, 4 bases at V and 3 bases at J, with 11 bases in the middle. The germline V gene has CDR1 SGHDT and CDR2 YYEEEE. Written as DNA, the CDR3 is TGTGCCAGCAGCCCCCCCAGCCGCTACGAGCAGTACGTC. Its protein product is CASSPPSRYEQYV.

The sample holds a few counts of this clone. The chain combines TRBV19 with TRBJ1-5; 7 bases agree with TRBD1. The germline gives CDR1 LNHDA, CDR2 SQIVND (reference sequence). The CDR3 totals 17 residues. Trimming at V came to 5 bases and at J to 2 bases, leaving 12 bases not matched to a gene. The CDR3, as DNA: TGTGCCAGTAGTGTTAGGGCGACAGGGTCCGGCAATCAGCCCCAGCATTTT. Translating it yields CASSVRATGSGNQPQHF.